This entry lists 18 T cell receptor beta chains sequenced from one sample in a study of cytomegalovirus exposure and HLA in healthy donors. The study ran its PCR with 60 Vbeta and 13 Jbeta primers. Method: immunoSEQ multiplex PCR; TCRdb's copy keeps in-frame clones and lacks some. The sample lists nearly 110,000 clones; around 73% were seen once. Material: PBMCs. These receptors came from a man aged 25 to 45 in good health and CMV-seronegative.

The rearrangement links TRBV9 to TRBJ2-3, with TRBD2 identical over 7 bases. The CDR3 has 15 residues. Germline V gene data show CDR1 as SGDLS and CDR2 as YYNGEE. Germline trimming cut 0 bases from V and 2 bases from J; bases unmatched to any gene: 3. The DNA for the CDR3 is TGTGCCAGCAGCGTAGAGGGGACTAACACAGATACGCAGTATTTT. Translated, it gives CASSVEGTNTDTQYF. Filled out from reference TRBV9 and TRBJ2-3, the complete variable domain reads DSGVTQTPKHLITATGQRVTLRCSPRSGDLSVYWYQQSLDQGLQFLIQYYNGEERAKGNILERFSAQQFPDLHSELNLSSLELGDSALYFCASSVEGTNTDTQYFGPGTRLTVL.

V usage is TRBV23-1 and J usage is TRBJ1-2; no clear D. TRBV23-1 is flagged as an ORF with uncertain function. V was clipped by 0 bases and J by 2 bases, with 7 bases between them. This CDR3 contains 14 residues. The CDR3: CASSQSTVNYGYTF. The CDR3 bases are TGCGCCAGCAGTCAATCAACGGTGAACTATGGCTACACCTTC.

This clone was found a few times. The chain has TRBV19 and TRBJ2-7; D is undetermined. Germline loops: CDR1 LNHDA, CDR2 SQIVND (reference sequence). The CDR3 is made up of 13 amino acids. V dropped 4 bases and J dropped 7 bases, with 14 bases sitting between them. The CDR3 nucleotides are TGTGCCAGTAGTACCTATGTTCGGCGGGAGCAGTACTTC. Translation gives CASSTYVRREQYF.

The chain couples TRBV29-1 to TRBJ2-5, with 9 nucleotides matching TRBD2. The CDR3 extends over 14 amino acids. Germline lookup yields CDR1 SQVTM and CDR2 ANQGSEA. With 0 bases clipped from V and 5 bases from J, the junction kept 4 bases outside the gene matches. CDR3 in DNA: TGCAGCGTTGAAGATCTAGCGGGGTGGGAGACCCAGTACTTC. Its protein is CSVEDLAGWETQYF.

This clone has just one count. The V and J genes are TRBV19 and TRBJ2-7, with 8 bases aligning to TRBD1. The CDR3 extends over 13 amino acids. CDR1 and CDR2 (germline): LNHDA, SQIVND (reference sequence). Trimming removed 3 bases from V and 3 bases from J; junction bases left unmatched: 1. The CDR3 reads CASSIGQGYEQYF. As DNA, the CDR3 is TGTGCCAGTAGTATTGGACAGGGCTACGAGCAGTACTTC.

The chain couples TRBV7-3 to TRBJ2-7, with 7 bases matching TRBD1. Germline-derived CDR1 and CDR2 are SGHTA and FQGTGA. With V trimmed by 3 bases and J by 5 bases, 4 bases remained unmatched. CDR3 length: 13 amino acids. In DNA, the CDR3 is TGTGCCAGCAGCTTTGACAGGGTGAACGAGCAGTACTTC. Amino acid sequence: CASSFDRVNEQYF.

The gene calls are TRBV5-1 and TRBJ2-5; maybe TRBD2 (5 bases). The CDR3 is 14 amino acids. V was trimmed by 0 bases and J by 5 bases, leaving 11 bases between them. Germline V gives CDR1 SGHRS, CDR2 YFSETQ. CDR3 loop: CASSLESGGETQYF. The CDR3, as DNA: TGCGCCAGCAGCTTGGAGTCGGGCGGGGAGACCCAGTACTTC. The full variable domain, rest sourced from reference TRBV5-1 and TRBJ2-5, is KAGVTQTPRYLIKTRGQQVTLSCSPISGHRSVSWYQQTPGQGLQFLFEYFSETQRNKGNFPGRFSGRQFSNSRSEMNVSTLELGDSALYLCASSLESGGETQYFGPGTRLLVL.

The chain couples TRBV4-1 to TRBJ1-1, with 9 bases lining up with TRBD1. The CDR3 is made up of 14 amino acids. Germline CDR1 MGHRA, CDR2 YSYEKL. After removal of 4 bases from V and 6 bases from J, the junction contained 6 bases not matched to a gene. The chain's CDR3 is CASSPYRGQAEAFF. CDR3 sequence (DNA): TGCGCCAGCAGCCCTTACAGGGGGCAGGCTGAAGCTTTCTTT.

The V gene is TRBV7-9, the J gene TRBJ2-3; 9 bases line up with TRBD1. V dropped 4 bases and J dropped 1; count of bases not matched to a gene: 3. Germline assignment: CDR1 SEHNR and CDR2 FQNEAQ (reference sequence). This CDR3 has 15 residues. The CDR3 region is CASSSGQGGTDTQYF. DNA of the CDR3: TGTGCCAGCAGCTCGGGACAGGGCGGCACAGATACGCAGTATTTT.

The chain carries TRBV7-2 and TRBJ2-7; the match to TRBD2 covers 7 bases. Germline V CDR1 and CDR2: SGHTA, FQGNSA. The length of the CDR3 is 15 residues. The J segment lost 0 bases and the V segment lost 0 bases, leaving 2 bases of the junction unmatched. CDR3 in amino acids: CASSLAGGSSYEQYF. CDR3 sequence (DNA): TGTGCCAGCAGCTTAGCGGGGGGGAGCTCCTACGAGCAGTACTTC.

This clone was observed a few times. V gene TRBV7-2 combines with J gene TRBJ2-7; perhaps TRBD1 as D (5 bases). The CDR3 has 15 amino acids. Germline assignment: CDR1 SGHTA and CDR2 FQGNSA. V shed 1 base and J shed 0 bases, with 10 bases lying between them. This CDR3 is CASSLGAGLSYEQYF. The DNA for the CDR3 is TGTGCCAGCAGCTTAGGGGCAGGGCTCTCCTACGAGCAGTACTTC.

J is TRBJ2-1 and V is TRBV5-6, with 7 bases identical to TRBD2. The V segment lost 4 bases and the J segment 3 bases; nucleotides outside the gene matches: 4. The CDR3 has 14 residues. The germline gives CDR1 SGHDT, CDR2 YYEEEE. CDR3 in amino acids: CASSRAGSYNEQFF. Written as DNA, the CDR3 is TGTGCCAGCAGCAGAGCGGGGAGCTACAATGAGCAGTTCTTC.

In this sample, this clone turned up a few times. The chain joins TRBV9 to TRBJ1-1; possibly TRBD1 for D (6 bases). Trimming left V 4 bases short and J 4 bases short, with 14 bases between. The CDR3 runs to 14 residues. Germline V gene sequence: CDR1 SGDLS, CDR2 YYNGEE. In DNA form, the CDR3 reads TGTGCCAGCAGCACTACCGACAGGTCCACTGAAGCTTTCTTT. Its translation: CASSTTDRSTEAFF.

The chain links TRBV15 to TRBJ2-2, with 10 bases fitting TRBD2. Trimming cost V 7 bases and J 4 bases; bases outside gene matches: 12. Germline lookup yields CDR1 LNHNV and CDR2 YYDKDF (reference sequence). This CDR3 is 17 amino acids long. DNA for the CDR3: TGTGCCACCAAGCGACCAGCGGGAGGGCCGGGCACCGGGGAGCTGTTTTTT. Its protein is CATKRPAGGPGTGELFF.

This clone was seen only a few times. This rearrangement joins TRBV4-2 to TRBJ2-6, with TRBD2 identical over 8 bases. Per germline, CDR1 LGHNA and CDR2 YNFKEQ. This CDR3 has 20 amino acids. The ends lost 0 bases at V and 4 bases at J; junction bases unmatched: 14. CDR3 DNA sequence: TGTGCCAGCAGCCAAGAGGAAAACAGCGGGAGAAGGGCCGGGGCCAACGTCCTGACTTTC. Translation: CASSQEENSGRRAGANVLTF.

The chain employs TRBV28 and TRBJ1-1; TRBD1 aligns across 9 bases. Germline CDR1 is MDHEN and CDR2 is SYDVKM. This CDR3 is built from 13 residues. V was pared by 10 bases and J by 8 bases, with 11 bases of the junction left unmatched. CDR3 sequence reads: CATDGTGTFEAFF. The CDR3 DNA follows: TGTGCCACCGACGGGACAGGGACATTCGAAGCTTTCTTT.

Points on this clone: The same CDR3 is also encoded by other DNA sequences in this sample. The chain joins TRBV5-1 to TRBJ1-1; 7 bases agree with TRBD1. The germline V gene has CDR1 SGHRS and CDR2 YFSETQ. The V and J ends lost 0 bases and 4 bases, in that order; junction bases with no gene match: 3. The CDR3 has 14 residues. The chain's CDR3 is CASSLGQGGTEAFF. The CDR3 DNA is TGCGCCAGCAGCTTGGGGCAGGGGGGCACTGAAGCTTTCTTT.

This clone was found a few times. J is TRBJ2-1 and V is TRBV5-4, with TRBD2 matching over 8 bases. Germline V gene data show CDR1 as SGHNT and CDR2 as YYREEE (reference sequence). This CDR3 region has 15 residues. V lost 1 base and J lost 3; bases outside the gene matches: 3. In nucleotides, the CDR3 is TGTGCCAGCAGCTTGTCGGGAGGGATCTACAATGAGCAGTTCTTC. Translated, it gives CASSLSGGIYNEQFF. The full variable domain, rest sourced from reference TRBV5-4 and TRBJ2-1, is ETGVTQSPTHLIKTRGQQVTLRCSSQSGHNTVSWYQQALGQGPQFIFQYYREEENGRGNFPPRFSGLQFPNYSSELNVNALELDDSALYLCASSLSGGIYNEQFFGPGTRLTVL.